These 11 T cell receptor beta chains came from one sample sequenced in a study of blood T cell repertoires in COVID-19 (dated by TCRdb to 2020 to 2022). The library was generated by the immunoSEQ multiplex PCR assay. In TCRdb, the immuneACCESS table is reduced to in-frame sequences with V and J assigned. These tables do not hold every clone; where another copy was compared, an unresolved V gene accounts for under half, and the others remain unexplained. The table for this sample lists about 15,000 clones; more than 70% of them were counted only once. The ten largest make up 2.5% to 3.5% of the sample. Sequencing was performed on peripheral blood. The receptors shown here come from a human donor in a cohort sampled during active COVID-19.

This chain links TRBV13 with TRBJ2-3, with D hard to call. V was trimmed by 5 bases and J by 0 bases, leaving 3 bases between them. This CDR3 has 12 amino acids. In germline, CDR1 is PRHDT, CDR2 FYEKMQ (reference sequence). CDR3 sequence reads: CASSLSTDTQYF. The CDR3 DNA reads as TGTGCCAGCAGCCTTAGCACAGATACGCAGTATTTT. Using reference TRBV13 and TRBJ2-3 for the parts outside the CDR3, the full variable domain is AAGVIQSPRHLIKEKRETATLKCYPIPRHDTVYWYQQGPGQDPQFLISFYEKMQSDKGSIPDRFSAQQFSDYHSELNMSSLELGDSALYFCASSLSTDTQYFGPGTRLTVL.

This clone was counted once. V is TRBV3-1 (or the pseudogene TRBV3-2) and J is TRBJ1-2; a weak D match, TRBD1 (6 bases). V lost 0 bases and J lost 6, with 17 bases in between. The CDR3 consists of 16 residues. Looked up from germline, CDR1 is LGHDT and CDR2 is YNNKEL (reference sequence). CDR3 protein: CASSQDERGALDGYTF. The DNA of the CDR3 is TGTGCCAGCAGCCAAGATGAGCGGGGGGCGCTGGATGGCTACACCTTC.

This clone occurred once. The V call is TRBV2, the J call TRBJ1-1; maybe TRBD1 (5 bases). The CDR3 loop spans 17 amino acids. The V gene lost 5 bases and the J gene lost 0 bases, with 19 bases spanning the gap. Germline loops: CDR1 SNHLY, CDR2 FYNNEI. The CDR3 here is CASSLFGAGTMNTEAFF. In DNA form, the CDR3 reads TGTGCCAGCAGTCTCTTTGGGGCGGGGACCATGAACACTGAAGCTTTCTTT.

This chain links TRBV19 with TRBJ2-1, with 7 positions matching TRBD2. The CDR3 has 15 residues. V dropped 0 bases and J dropped 6; count of bases not matched to a gene: 5. The germline V gene has CDR1 LNHDA and CDR2 SQIVND (reference sequence). The CDR3 loop reads CASSIDRLAANEQFF. Here the CDR3 DNA reads TGTGCCAGTAGTATAGATCGTCTAGCGGCCAATGAGCAGTTCTTC.

The chain couples TRBV19 to TRBJ1-2; D possibly corresponds to TRBD1 (5 bases). Trimming took 5 bases from V and 0 from J, leaving 10 bases between them. This CDR3 has 14 amino acids. Looked up from germline, CDR1 is LNHDA and CDR2 is SQIVND (reference sequence). CDR3 sequence reads: CASSSRTTNYGYTF. In DNA, the CDR3 is TGTGCCAGTAGTTCGCGGACAACTAACTATGGCTACACCTTC.

This rearrangement joins TRBV3-1 (or the pseudogene TRBV3-2) to TRBJ1-1; a weak D match, TRBD1 (5 bases). The CDR3 has 14 amino acids. The V gene lost 3 bases and the J gene lost 0 bases, with 8 bases spanning the gap. The germline gives CDR1 LGHDT, CDR2 YNNKEL (reference sequence). CDR3 nucleotide sequence: TGTGCCAGCAGCCAGCAAGGGGTGAACACTGAAGCTTTCTTT. This translates into CASSQQGVNTEAFF.

This chain links TRBV6-5 with TRBJ1-5, with 8 positions matching TRBD1. This CDR3 region has 14 residues. V lost 9 bases to trimming and J lost 2 bases; unmatched junction nucleotides: 6. Per germline, CDR1 MNHEY and CDR2 SVGAGI. DNA of the CDR3: TGTGCCAGTTGCAGGGGGCTAGGCAATCAGCCCCAGCATTTT. The encoded protein is CASCRGLGNQPQHF.

The chain couples TRBV19 to TRBJ2-7; D perhaps matches TRBD2 (5 bases). The CDR3 length is 14 residues. From germline, CDR1 is LNHDA and CDR2 SQIVND (reference sequence). V lost 0 bases, J lost 3 bases, and 9 bases lay in between. CDR3: CASSIDPRDYEQYF. Written as DNA, the CDR3 is TGTGCCAGTAGTATAGATCCACGGGACTACGAGCAGTACTTC.

This chain joins TRBV18 and TRBJ2-1; 12 bases match TRBD2. The V gene's germline CDR1 is KGHSH and CDR2 LQKENI. V lost 6 bases and J lost 5; bases outside the gene matches: 11. CDR3 size: 17 residues. Here the CDR3 reads CASSPRTSGAADNEQFF. The CDR3 nucleotides are TGTGCCAGCTCCCCGAGGACTAGCGGGGCGGCAGACAATGAGCAGTTCTTC.

V gene TRBV6-5 combines with J gene TRBJ1-1; TRBD1 aligns across 7 bases. After removal of 0 bases from V and 5 bases from J, the junction contained 9 bases not matched to a gene. The germline gives CDR1 MNHEY, CDR2 SVGAGI. CDR3 length: 16 residues. CDR3 sequence reads: CASSYSGGRGRTEAFF. CDR3 bases: TGTGCCAGCAGTTACTCTGGGGGCAGGGGGAGAACTGAAGCTTTCTTT.

This chain joins TRBV19 and TRBJ1-2; no clear D gene. This CDR3 region has 14 residues. With 6 bases removed from V and 3 bases from J, the gap between germline ends came to 14 bases. In germline, CDR1 is LNHDA, CDR2 SQIVND (reference sequence). This CDR3 is CASSQEGKHYGYTF. CDR3 coding DNA: TGTGCCAGTAGCCAAGAGGGAAAGCACTATGGCTACACCTTC.